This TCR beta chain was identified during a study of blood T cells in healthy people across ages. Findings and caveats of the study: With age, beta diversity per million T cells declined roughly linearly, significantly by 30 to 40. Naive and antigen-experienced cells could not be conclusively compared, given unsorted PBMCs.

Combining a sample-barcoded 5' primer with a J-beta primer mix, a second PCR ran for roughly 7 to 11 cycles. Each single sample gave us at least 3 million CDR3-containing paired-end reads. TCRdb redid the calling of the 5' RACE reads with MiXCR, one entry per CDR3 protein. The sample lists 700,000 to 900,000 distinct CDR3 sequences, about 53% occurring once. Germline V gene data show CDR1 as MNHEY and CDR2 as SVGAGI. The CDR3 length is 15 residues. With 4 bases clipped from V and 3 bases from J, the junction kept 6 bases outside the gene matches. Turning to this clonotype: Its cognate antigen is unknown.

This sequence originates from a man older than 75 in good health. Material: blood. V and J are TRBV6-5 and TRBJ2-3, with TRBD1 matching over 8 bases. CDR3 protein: CASSLTGGPTDTQYF. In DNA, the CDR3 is TGTGCCAGCAGTTTAACAGGGGGACCTACAGATACGCAGTATTTT.